The table lists the clone carrying this TCR beta chain with many counts. Antigen specificity is unknown. The time point: healthy volunteer bleed at 6 weeks. Someone pulled total RNA out of unfractionated whole blood. This sample was included in a study of human T cells and chemical hapten exposure. The CDR3 is 13 amino acids. With 6 bases removed from V and 4 bases from J, the gap between germline ends came to 15 bases. The V gene's germline CDR1 is DFQATT and CDR2 SNEGSKA (reference sequence). Individual cDNA molecules received unique molecular identifiers in the library. TCRdb called the RACE reads again in MiXCR, with one record for every CDR3 protein. The sample holds 35,000 to 50,000 distinct CDR3 sequences, 3% to 4.5% seen once. General study results and limits: The number of TCRs above 1 in 1000 frequency did not change after DPC sensitization.

The material sequenced was whole blood. The source is a human donor in good health. Some clones in this sample may be carry-over from other donors' samples. V is TRBV20-1 and J is TRBJ1-2; D remains ambiguous. CDR3 sequence (DNA): TGCAGTGCCGAGGGAGACTCAACCTATGGCTACACCTTC. It translates to CSAEGDSTYGYTF.